This T cell receptor beta chain originates from a study of control samples from healthy donors and cancer patients. Only in-frame clones appear in the TCRdb table, and some are missing; sequencing was by immunoSEQ multiplex PCR. The repertoire holds tens of thousands of clones, with about 87% as singletons. Trimming pared 3 bases from V and 4 bases from J, leaving 9 bases between. The length of the CDR3 is 13 residues. Germline lookup yields CDR1 SGDLS and CDR2 YYNGEE. Sequenced: blood. V usage is TRBV9 and J usage is TRBJ2-3; D may be TRBD1 (5 bases). The clonotype originates from a man aged 45-65 years in good health. CDR3 region: CASSADSPDTQYF. CDR3 DNA sequence: TGTGCCAGCAGCGCTGACAGCCCAGATACGCAGTATTTT.